This T cell receptor beta chain was documented in a study of cytomegalovirus exposure and HLA in healthy donors. Study-level findings and limits: Most likely, a cluster of highly shared sequence variants arose as a sequencing artifact.

This clone was detected a few times. The antigen is undetermined. Its ends do not fully match the called genes, so a read error is possible. Both 60 Vbeta primers and 13 Jbeta primers went into the PCR. Sequencing used immunoSEQ multiplex PCR; TCRdb keeps in-frame clones, though not all of them. The sample lists approximately 160,000 clones, about 79% occurring once. The CDR3 has 15 residues. In germline, CDR1 is MNHNS, CDR2 SASEGT. This sequence joins TRBV6-1 and TRBJ2-6; possible D gene TRBD1, 5 bases. The material sequenced was PBMCs. This receptor was identified in a female donor in good health and CMV-seronegative. Here the CDR3 reads CASSFQGFMANGLTF. CDR3 DNA sequence: TGTGCCAGCAGTTTCCAGGGATTCATGGCCAACGGCCTGACTTTC.